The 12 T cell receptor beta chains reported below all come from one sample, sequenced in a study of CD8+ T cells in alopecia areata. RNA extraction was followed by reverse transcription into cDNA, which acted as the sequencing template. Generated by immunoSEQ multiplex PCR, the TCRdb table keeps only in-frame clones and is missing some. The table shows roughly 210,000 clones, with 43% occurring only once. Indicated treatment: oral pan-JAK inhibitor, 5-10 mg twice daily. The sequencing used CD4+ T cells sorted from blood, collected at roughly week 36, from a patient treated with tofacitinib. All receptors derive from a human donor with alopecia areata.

CDR3 region: CATARGYEQYF. In nucleotides, the CDR3 is TGTGCCACAGCTAGGGGCTACGAGCAGTACTTC. The rearrangement uses TRBV27 and TRBJ2-7, with D possibly matching TRBD1 (5 bases). The CDR3 sequence is 11 residues long. The V and J ends lost 10 bases and 3 bases respectively, with 10 bases between them. The V gene's germline CDR1 is MNHEY and CDR2 SMNVEV (reference sequence).

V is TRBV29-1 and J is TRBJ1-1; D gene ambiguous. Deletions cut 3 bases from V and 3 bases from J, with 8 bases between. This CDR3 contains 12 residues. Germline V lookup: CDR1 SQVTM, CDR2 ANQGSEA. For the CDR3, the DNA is TGCAGCGTTGATGCGGCCTACACTGAAGCTTTCTTT. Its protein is CSVDAAYTEAFF.

CDR3: CASSNDRLGGYTF. As DNA, the CDR3 is TGTGCCAGTTCCAATGACAGGCTTGGTGGCTACACCTTC. This chain uses TRBV19 with TRBJ1-2; weak D call: TRBD1 (6 bases). The CDR3 runs to 13 residues. Germline CDR1 is LNHDA and CDR2 is SQIVND (reference sequence). The V gene lost 8 bases and the J gene lost 7 bases, with 17 bases spanning the gap. The full variable domain, rest sourced from reference TRBV19 and TRBJ1-2, is DGGITQSPKYLFRKEGQNVTLSCEQNLNHDAMYWYRQDPGQGLRLIYYSQIVNDFQKGDIAEGYSVSREKKESFPLTVTSAQKNPTAFYLCASSNDRLGGYTFGSGTRLTVV.

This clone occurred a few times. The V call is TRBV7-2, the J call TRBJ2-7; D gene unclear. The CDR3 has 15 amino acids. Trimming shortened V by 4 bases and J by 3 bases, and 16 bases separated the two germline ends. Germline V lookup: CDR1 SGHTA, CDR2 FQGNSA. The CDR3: CASSSVGISFYEQYF. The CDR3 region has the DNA TGTGCCAGCAGCTCCGTGGGGATCAGTTTCTACGAGCAGTACTTC.

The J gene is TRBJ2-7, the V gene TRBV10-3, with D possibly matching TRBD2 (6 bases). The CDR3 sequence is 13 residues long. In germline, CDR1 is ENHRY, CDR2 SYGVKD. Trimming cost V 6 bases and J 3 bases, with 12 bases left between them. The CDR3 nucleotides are TGTGCCATCAGCACGGCGGGGAGCTACGAGCAGTACTTC. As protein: CAISTAGSYEQYF.

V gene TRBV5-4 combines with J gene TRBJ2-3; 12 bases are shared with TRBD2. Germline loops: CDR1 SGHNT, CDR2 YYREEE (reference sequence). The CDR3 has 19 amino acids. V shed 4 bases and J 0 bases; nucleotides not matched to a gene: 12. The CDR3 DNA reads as TGTGCCAGCAGCAGAGGACTAGCGGGACCGCACACTAGCACAGATACGCAGTATTTT. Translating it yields CASSRGLAGPHTSTDTQYF.

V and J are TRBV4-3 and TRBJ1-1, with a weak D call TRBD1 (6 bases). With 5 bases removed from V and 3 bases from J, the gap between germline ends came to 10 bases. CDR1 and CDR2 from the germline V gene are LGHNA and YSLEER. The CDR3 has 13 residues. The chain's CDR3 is CASSREGDTEAFF. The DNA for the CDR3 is TGCGCCAGCAGCAGGGAGGGGGACACTGAAGCTTTCTTT.

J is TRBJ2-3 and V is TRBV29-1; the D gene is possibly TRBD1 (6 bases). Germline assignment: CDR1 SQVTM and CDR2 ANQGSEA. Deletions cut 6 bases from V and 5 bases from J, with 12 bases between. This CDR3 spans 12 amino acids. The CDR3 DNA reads TGCAGCGTCGGGTCAGGGGAAGATACGCAGTATTTT. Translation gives CSVGSGEDTQYF.

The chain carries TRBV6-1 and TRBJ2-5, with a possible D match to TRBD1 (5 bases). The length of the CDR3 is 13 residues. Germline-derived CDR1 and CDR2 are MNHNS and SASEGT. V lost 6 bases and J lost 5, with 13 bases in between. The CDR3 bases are TGTGCCAGCAGCAGGGAAAATCTTGAGACCCAGTACTTC. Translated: CASSRENLETQYF.

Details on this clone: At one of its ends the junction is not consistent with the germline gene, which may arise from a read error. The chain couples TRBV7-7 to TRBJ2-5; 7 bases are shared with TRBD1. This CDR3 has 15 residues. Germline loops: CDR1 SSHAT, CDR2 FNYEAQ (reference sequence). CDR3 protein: CASSRDSQMGETQYF. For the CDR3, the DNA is TGTGCTAGCAGCCGGGACAGCCAAATGGGGGAGACCCAGTACTTC. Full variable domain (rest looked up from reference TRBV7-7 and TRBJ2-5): GAGVSQSPRYKVTKRGQDVTLRCDPISSHATLYWYQQALGQGPEFLTYFNYEAQPDKSGLPSDRFSAERPEGSISTLTIQRTEQRDSAMYRCASSRDSQMGETQYFGPGTRLLVL.

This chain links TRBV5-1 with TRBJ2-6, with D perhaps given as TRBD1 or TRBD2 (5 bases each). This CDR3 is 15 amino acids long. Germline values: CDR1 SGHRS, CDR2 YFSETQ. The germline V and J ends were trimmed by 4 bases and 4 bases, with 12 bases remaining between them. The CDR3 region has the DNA TGCGCCAGCAGCCCACAGGAGGCCGGGGCCAACGTCCTGACTTTC. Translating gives CASSPQEAGANVLTF. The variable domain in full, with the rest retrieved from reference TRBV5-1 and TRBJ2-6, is KAGVTQTPRYLIKTRGQQVTLSCSPISGHRSVSWYQQTPGQGLQFLFEYFSETQRNKGNFPGRFSGRQFSNSRSEMNVSTLELGDSALYLCASSPQEAGANVLTFGAGSRLTVL.

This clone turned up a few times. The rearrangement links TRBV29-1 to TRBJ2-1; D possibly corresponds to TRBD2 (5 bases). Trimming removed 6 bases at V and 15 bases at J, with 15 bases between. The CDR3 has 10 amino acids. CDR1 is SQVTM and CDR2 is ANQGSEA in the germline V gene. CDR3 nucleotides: TGCAGCGTCAGTGACGGAGAGGGGTTCTTC. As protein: CSVSDGEGFF.